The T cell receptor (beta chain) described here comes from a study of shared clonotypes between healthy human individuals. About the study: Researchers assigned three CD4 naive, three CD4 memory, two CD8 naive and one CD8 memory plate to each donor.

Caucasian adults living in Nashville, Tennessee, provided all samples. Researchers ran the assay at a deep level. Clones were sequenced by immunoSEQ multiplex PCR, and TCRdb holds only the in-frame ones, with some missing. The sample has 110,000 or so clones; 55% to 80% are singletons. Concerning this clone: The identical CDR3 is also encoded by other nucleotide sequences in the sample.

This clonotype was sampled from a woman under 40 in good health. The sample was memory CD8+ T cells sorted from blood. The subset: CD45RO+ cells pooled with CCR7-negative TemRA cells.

CDR3 loop: CASSQVLAGSNYEQYF. The DNA of the CDR3 is TGCGCCAGCAGCCAGGTACTAGCGGGATCTAACTACGAGCAGTACTTC. The chain carries TRBV4-1 and TRBJ2-5, with 10 bases matching TRBD2. The J call is doubtful: the DNA matches TRBJ2-7 better. Germline V CDR1 and CDR2: MGHRA, YSYEKL. The CDR3 consists of 16 residues.